What follows describes a single T cell receptor beta chain. Its antigen is unknown. Here immunoSEQ multiplex PCR was the method, and the copy in TCRdb shows in-frame clones only, minus some. This table has about 1.5 million clones, 98% appearing once. This sample was included in a study of shared clonotypes between healthy human individuals. General study findings and limits: Depth was large, yet rarefaction showed that sorted-subset sequencing was incomplete.

This clonotype originated in a man aged 30-40 years in good health. The sample comprised naive CD4+ T cells sorted from blood. Specified subset: CD45RA+ positively selected.

The CDR3 DNA sequence: TGTGCCACCAGCCCCCGACAGGCCTACGAGCAGTACTTC. It is translated as CATSPRQAYEQYF. The rearrangement links TRBV15 to TRBJ2-7; D is possibly TRBD1 (6 bases). V lost 5 bases and J lost 2, with 10 bases in between. The CDR3 is 13 amino acids. CDR1 is LNHNV, CDR2 YYDKDF, per germline (reference sequence).